This is a list of T cell receptor beta chains from one sample in a study of blood T cell repertoires in COVID-19. Sequenced by immunoSEQ multiplex PCR; TCRdb stores in-frame clones only, minus some. In the table there are 320,000 or so clones, around nine tenths of which are singletons. Source material: PBMCs or T cells enriched from blood (not recorded which). Source of these receptors: a young man who had recovered from COVID-19. Each CDR3 is given with its conserved first and last residue. Each record gives: V gene, J gene, CDR3 protein.

v_gene: TRBV10-2; j_gene: TRBJ1-2; CDR3aa: CASTPSGGGYGYTF
v_gene: TRBV3-1/TRBV3-2; j_gene: TRBJ1-2; CDR3aa: CASSPPTLGDYGYTF
v_gene: TRBV12-3/TRBV12-4; j_gene: TRBJ1-1; CDR3aa: CASSSGGFEAFF
v_gene: TRBV5-1; j_gene: TRBJ1-1; CDR3aa: CASSVSGTGNTEAFF
v_gene: TRBV6-5; j_gene: TRBJ1-2; CDR3aa: CASRRGQGDYGYTF
v_gene: TRBV6-2/TRBV6-3; j_gene: TRBJ2-2; CDR3aa: CASSPLGTSNTGELFF
v_gene: TRBV2; j_gene: TRBJ2-7; CDR3aa: CASSRDRGSYEQYF
v_gene: TRBV11-2; j_gene: TRBJ1-1; CDR3aa: CASSLLGQGEFTEAFF
v_gene: TRBV13; j_gene: TRBJ2-3; CDR3aa: CASSFRTSGRTDTQYF
v_gene: TRBV2; j_gene: TRBJ1-1; CDR3aa: CASRRRGNTEAFF
v_gene: TRBV6-5; j_gene: TRBJ1-6; CDR3aa: CASSTQGGPTPLHF
v_gene: TRBV7-9; j_gene: TRBJ2-2; CDR3aa: CASSLSDGVELFF
v_gene: TRBV5-4; j_gene: TRBJ1-2; CDR3aa: CASSLFTGSSYGYTF
v_gene: TRBV3-1/TRBV3-2; j_gene: TRBJ1-2; CDR3aa: CASSQQLQGVNGYTF
v_gene: TRBV20-1; j_gene: TRBJ2-5; CDR3aa: CSAGGTGGSETQYF
v_gene: TRBV28; j_gene: TRBJ1-5; CDR3aa: CASSFVRTGPNQPQHF
v_gene: TRBV6-5; j_gene: TRBJ2-1; CDR3aa: CASSSGLTAYNEQFF
v_gene: TRBV29-1; j_gene: TRBJ2-7; CDR3aa: CSVEGAGPSYEQYF
v_gene: TRBV20-1; j_gene: TRBJ2-7; CDR3aa: CSASGGYEQYF
v_gene: TRBV27; j_gene: TRBJ2-1; CDR3aa: CASCRDRGFPRDYNEQFF
v_gene: TRBV30; j_gene: TRBJ2-2; CDR3aa: CAYDGGTGELFF
v_gene: TRBV5-1; j_gene: TRBJ2-1; CDR3aa: CASSSSSGAYNEQFF
v_gene: TRBV30; j_gene: TRBJ1-3; CDR3aa: CAWSVYGSGGGNTIYF
v_gene: TRBV18; j_gene: TRBJ1-2; CDR3aa: CASSPPTGTNYGYTF
v_gene: TRBV27; j_gene: TRBJ2-2; CDR3aa: CASSFTHRVNTGELFF
v_gene: TRBV12-3/TRBV12-4; j_gene: TRBJ1-1; CDR3aa: CASSLLLAHEAFF
v_gene: TRBV18; j_gene: TRBJ1-2; CDR3aa: CASSPQGRMDYGYTF
v_gene: TRBV2; j_gene: TRBJ1-1; CDR3aa: CASIRKEAVREAFF
v_gene: TRBV6-1; j_gene: TRBJ1-3; CDR3aa: CASSDQVPRQAGNTIYF
v_gene: TRBV19; j_gene: TRBJ1-4; CDR3aa: CASLFNEKLFF
v_gene: TRBV7-2; j_gene: TRBJ1-3; CDR3aa: CASSLAARAGGNTIYF